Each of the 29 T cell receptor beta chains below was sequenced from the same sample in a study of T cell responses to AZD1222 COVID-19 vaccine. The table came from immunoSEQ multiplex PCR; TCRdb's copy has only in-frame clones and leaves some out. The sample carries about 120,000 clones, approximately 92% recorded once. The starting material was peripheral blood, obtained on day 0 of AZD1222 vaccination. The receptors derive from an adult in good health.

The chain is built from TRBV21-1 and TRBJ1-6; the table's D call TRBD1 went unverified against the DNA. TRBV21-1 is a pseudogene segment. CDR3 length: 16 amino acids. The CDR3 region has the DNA TGTGCCAGCAGCAAAAATATCAGGGCCCCGACTTCACCCCTCCACTTT. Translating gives CASSKNIRAPTSPLHF.

In nucleotides, the CDR3 is TGTGCCAGTAGCTTATCGGGAGGAATTTCTCGGGAGACCCAGTACTTC. This codes for CASSLSGGISRETQYF. The chain has TRBV19 and TRBJ2-5; TRBD2 aligns across 7 bases. J gave up 5 bases and V 6 bases, and 15 bases lay outside the gene matches. The CDR3 totals 16 residues. CDR1 is LNHDA, CDR2 SQIVND, per germline (reference sequence).

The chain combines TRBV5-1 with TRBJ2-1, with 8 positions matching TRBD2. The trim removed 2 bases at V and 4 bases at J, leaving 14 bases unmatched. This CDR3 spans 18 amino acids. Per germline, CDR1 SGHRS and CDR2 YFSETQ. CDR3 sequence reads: CASSFHLSSGSDYNEQFF. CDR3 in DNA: TGCGCCAGCAGCTTTCACCTCTCGAGCGGGAGCGATTACAATGAGCAGTTCTTC.

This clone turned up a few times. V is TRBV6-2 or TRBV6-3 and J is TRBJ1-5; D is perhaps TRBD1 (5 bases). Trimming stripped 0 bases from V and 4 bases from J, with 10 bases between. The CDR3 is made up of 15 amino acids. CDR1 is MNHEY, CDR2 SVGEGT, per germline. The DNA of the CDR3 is TGTGCCAGCAGTTACTCGGGGGAGGGGAATCAGCCCCAGCATTTT. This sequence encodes CASSYSGEGNQPQHF.

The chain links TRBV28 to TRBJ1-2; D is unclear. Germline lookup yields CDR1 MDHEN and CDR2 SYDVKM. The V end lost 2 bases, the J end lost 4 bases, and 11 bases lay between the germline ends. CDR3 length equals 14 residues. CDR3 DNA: TGTGCCAGCAGTTTACTGAGAAACCTCTATGGCTACACCTTC. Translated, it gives CASSLLRNLYGYTF.

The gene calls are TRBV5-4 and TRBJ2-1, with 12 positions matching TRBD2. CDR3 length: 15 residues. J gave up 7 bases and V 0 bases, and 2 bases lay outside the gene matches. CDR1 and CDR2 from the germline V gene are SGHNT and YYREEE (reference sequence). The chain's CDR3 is CASSLGLAGVNEQFF. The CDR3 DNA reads TGTGCCAGCAGCTTGGGACTAGCGGGAGTAAATGAGCAGTTCTTC.

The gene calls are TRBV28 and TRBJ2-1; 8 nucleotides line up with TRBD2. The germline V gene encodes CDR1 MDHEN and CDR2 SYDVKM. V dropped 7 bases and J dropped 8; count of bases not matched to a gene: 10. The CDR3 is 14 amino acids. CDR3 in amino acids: CASTPGGGSYEQFF. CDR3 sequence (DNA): TGTGCCAGCACTCCCGGGGGGGGTTCCTATGAGCAGTTCTTC.

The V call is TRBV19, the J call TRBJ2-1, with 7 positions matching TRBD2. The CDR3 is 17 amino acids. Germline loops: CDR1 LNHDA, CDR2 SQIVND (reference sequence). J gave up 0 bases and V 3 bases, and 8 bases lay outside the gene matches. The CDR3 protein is CASSISIGGSSYNEQFF. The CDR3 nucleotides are TGTGCCAGTAGTATTTCCATTGGCGGGAGCTCCTACAATGAGCAGTTCTTC.

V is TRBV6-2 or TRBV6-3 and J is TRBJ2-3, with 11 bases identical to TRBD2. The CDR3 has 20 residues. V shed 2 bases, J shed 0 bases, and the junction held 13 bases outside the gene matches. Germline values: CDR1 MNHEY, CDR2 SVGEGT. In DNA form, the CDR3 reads TGTGCCAGCAGTTACGCCCTAGCGGGAGGAGAGCAGGCAAGCACAGATACGCAGTATTTT. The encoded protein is CASSYALAGGEQASTDTQYF.

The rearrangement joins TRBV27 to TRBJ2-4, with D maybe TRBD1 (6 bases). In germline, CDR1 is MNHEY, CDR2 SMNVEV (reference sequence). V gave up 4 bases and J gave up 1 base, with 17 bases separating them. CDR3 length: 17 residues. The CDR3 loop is CASSWNRAFGAKNIQYF. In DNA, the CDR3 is TGTGCCAGCAGTTGGAACAGGGCTTTTGGGGCCAAAAACATTCAGTACTTC.

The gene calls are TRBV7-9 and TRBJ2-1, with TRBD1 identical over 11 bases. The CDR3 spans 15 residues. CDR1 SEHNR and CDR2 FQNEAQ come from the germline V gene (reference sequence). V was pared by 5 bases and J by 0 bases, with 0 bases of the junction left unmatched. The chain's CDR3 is CASSGQGASYNEQFF. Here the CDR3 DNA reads TGTGCCAGCAGCGGACAGGGGGCCTCCTACAATGAGCAGTTCTTC.

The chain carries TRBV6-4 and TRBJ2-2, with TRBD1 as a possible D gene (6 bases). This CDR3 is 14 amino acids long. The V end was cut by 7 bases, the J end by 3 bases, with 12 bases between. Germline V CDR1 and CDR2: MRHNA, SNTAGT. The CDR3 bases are TGTGCCAGCAAAGTCGCAGGGGACACCGGGGAGCTGTTTTTT. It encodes CASKVAGDTGELFF.

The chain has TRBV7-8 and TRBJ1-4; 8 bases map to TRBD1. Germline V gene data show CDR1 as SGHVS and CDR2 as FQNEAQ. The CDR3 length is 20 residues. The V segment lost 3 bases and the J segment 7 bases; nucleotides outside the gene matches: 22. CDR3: CASSFLSGQGILGDGEKLFF. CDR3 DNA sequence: TGTGCCAGCAGCTTCCTTTCCGGACAGGGCATTTTAGGTGATGGTGAAAAACTGTTTTTT.

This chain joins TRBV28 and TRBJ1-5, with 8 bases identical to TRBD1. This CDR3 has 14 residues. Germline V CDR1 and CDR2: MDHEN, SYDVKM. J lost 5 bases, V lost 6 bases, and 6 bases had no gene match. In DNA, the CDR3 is TGTGCCAGCAGCCCACCGACAGGGGATCAGCCCCAGCATTTT. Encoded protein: CASSPPTGDQPQHF. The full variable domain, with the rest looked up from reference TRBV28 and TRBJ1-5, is DVKVTQSSRYLVKRTGEKVFLECVQDMDHENMFWYRQDPGLGLRLIYFSYDVKMKEKGDIPEGYSVSREKKERFSLILESASTNQTSMYLCASSPPTGDQPQHFGDGTRLSIL.

CDR3 DNA: TGCAGTGCACTTCGGATTACGGCCCAGCATTTT. It is translated as CSALRITAQHF. The chain couples TRBV20-1 to TRBJ1-5, with D uncertain. The CDR3 totals 11 residues. The germline V and J ends were trimmed by 6 bases and 11 bases, with 14 bases remaining between them. Per the germline V gene, CDR1 is DFQATT and CDR2 is SNEGSKA (reference sequence).

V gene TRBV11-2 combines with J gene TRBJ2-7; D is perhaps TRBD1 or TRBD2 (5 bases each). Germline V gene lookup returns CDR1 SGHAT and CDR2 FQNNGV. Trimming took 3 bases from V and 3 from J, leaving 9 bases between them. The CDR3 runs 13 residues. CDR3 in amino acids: CASSFGTGYEQYF. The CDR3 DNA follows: TGTGCCAGCAGCTTCGGGACGGGCTACGAGCAGTACTTC.

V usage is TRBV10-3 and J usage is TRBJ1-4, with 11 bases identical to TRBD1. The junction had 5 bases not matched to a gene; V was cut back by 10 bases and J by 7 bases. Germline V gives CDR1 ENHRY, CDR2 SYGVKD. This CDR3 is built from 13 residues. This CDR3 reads CATRDRGFEKLFF. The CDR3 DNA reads TGTGCCACCCGGGACAGGGGGTTTGAAAAACTGTTTTTT.

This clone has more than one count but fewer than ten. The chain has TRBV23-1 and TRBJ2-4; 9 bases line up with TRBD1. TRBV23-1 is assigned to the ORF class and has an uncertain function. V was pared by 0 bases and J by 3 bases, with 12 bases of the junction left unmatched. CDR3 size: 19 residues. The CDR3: CASSQSWTGEGRYKNIQYF. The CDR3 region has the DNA TGCGCCAGCAGTCAATCGTGGACAGGGGAGGGGAGATACAAAAACATTCAGTACTTC.

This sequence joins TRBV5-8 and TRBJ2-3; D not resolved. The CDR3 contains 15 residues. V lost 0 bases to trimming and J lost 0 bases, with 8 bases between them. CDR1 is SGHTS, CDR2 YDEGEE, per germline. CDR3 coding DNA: TGTGCCAGCAGCTTGGAAAGGGCCAGCACAGATACGCAGTATTTT. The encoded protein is CASSLERASTDTQYF.

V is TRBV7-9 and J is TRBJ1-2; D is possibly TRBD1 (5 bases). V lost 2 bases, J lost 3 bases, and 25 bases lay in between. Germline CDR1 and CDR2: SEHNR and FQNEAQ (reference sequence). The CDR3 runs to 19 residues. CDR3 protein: CASSLKGSKGEFFDYGYTF. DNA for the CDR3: TGTGCCAGCAGCTTAAAGGGATCCAAAGGGGAGTTTTTTGACTATGGCTACACCTTC.

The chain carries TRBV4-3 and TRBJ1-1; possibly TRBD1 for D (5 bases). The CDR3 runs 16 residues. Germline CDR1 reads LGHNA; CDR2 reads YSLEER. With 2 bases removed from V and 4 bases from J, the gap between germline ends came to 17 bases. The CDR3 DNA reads TGCGCCAGCAGCCAATATGGGGGGTTGAGGAGCACTGAAGCTTTCTTT. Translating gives CASSQYGGLRSTEAFF.

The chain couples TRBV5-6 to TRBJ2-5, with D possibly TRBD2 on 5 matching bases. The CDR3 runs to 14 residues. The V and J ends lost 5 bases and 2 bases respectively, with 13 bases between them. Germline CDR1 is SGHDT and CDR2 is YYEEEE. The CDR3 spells CASRHWTQQETQYF. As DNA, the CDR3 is TGTGCCAGCAGACACTGGACTCAGCAAGAGACCCAGTACTTC.

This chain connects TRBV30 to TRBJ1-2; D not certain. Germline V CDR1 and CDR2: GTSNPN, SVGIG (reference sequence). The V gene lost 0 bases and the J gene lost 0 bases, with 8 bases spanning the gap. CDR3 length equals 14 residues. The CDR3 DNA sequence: TGTGCCTGGAGTGTAGGAACAGCTAACTATGGCTACACCTTC. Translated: CAWSVGTANYGYTF. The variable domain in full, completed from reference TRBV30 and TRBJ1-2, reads SQTIHQWPATLVQPVGSPLSLECTVEGTSNPNLYWYRQAAGRGLQLLFYSVGIGQISSEVPQNLSASRPQDRQFILSSKKLLLSDSGFYLCAWSVGTANYGYTFGSGTRLTVV.

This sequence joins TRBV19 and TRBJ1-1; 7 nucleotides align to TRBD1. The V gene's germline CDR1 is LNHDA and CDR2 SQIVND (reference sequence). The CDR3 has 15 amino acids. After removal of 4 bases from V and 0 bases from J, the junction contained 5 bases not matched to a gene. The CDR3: CASSTPGTVNTEAFF. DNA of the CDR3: TGTGCCAGTAGTACGCCCGGGACAGTGAACACTGAAGCTTTCTTT.

CDR3 DNA: TGTGCCAGCAGTTACTCGGGAAACATCTACGAGCAGTACTTC. Encoded protein: CASSYSGNIYEQYF. The chain combines TRBV6-2 or TRBV6-3 with TRBJ2-7, with D hard to call. The V gene lost 0 bases and the J gene lost 3 bases, with 9 bases spanning the gap. The CDR3 extends over 14 amino acids. From germline, CDR1 is MNHEY and CDR2 SVGEGT.

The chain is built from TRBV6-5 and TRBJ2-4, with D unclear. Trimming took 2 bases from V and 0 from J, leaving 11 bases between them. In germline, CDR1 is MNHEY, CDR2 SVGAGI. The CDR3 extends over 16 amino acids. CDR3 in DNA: TGTGCCAGCAGTTACGGCGGCTTACTAGCCAAAAACATTCAGTACTTC. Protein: CASSYGGLLAKNIQYF.

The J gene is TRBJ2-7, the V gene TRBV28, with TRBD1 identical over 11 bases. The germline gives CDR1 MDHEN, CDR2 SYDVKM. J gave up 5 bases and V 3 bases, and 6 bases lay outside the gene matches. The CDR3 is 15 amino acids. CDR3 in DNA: TGTGCCAGCAGTTTGGGTGGGACAGGGGGTGACGAGCAGTACTTC. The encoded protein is CASSLGGTGGDEQYF. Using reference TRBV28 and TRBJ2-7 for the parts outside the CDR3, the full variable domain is DVKVTQSSRYLVKRTGEKVFLECVQDMDHENMFWYRQDPGLGLRLIYFSYDVKMKEKGDIPEGYSVSREKKERFSLILESASTNQTSMYLCASSLGGTGGDEQYFGPGTRLTVT.

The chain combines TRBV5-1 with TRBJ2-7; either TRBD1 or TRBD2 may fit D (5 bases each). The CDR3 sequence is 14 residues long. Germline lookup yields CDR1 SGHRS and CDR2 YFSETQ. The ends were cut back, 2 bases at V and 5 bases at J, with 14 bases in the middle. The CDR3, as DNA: TGCGCCAGCAGCTTATCAGGGACCGACCACGAGCAGTACTTC. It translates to CASSLSGTDHEQYF.

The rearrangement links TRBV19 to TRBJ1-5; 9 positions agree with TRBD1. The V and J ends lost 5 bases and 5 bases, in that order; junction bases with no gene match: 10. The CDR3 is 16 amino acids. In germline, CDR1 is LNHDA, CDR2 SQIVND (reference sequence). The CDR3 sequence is CASSAFTGGAYQPQHF. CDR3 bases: TGTGCCAGTAGTGCCTTCACAGGGGGCGCTTATCAGCCCCAGCATTTT.